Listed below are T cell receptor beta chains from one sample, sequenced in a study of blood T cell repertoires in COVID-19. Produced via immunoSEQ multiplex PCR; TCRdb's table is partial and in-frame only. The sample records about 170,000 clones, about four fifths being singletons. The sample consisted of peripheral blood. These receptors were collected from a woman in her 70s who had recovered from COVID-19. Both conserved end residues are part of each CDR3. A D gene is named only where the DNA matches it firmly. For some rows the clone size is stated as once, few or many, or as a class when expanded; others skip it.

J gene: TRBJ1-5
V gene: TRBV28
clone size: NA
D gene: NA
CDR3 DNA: TGTGCCAGCAGTCCCCGAGGGCCACGGCCCAATAGCAATCAGCCCCAGCATTTT
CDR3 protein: CASSPRGPRPNSNQPQHF

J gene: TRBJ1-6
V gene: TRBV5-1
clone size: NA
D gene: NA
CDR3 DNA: TGCGCCAGCAGCCCTTCGGGCAGGGTAAATAATTCACCCCTCCACTTT
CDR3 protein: CASSPSGRVNNSPLHF

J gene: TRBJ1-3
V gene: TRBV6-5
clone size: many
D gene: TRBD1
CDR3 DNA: TGTGCCAGCAGAGGGGGCGCGGGGGGAAACACCATATATTTT
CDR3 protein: CASRGGAGGNTIYF

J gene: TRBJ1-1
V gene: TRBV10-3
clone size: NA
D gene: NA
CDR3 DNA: TGTGCCATCAGTGATTCCTCTACAGGGAGCACTGAAGCTTTCTTT
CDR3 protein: CAISDSSTGSTEAFF

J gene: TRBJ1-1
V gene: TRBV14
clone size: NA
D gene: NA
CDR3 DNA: TGTGCCAGCAGCCCTGTTGGGGGGGGGAGCACTGAAGCTTTCTTT
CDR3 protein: CASSPVGGGSTEAFF

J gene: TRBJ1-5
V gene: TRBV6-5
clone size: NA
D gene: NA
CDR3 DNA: TGTGCCAGCAGTTACTCGGGGAGTCACAATCAGCCCCAGCATTTT
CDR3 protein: CASSYSGSHNQPQHF

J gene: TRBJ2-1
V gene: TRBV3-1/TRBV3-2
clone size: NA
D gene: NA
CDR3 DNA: TGTGCCAGCAGCCCCCGACCAGGTCACAATGAGCAGTTCTTC
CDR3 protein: CASSPRPGHNEQFF

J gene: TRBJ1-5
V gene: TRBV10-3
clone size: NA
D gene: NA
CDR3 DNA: TGTGCCATCAGTGAGTCGGGGGGTCGTAGGCCCCAGCATTTT
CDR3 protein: CAISESGGRRPQHF

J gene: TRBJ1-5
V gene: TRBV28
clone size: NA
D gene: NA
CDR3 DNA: TGTGCCAGCAGTTTAAGCCGAAATCAGCCCCAGCATTTT
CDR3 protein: CASSLSRNQPQHF

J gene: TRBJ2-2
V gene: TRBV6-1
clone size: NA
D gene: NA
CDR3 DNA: TGTGCCAGCAGCACCGACAGGGAGCTGTTTTTT
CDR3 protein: CASSTDRELFF

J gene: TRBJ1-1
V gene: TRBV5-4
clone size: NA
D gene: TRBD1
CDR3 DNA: TGTGCCAGCAGGTCTGGACAGGGGATGAACACTGAAGCTTTCTTT
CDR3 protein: CASRSGQGMNTEAFF

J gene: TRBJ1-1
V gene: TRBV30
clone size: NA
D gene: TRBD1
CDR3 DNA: TGTGCCTGGAGGGGACAGGGGGCGCGAGGTGAAGCTTTCTTT
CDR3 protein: CAWRGQGARGEAFF

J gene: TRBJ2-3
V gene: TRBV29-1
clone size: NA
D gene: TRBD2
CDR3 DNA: TGCAGCACGCGGCGGGGGAGCCTTACAGATACGCAGTATTTT
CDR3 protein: CSTRRGSLTDTQYF

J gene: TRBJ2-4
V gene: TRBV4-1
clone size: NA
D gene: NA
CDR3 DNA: TGCGCCAGCAGCCACCCTAGCAAAGACATTCAGTACTTC
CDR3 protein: CASSHPSKDIQYF

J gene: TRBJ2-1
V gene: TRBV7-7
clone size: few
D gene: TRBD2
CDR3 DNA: TGTGCCAGCAGCTTATTAGCGGGAGGGCTTGAAAGCTCCTACAATGAGCAGTTCTTC
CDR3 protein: CASSLLAGGLESSYNEQFF

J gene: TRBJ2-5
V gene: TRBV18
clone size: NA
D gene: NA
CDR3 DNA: TGTGCCAGCTCCCCCTTCGACAGAGACCGAGAGACCCAGTACTTC
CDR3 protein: CASSPFDRDRETQYF

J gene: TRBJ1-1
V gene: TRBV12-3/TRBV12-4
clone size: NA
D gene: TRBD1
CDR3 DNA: TGTGCCAGCAAGGCAGGGGGGACTGAAGCTTTCTTT
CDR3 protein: CASKAGGTEAFF

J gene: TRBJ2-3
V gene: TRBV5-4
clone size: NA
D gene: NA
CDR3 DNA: TGTGCCAGCAGCCAAAGACAGGGCACAGATACGCAGTATTTT
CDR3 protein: CASSQRQGTDTQYF

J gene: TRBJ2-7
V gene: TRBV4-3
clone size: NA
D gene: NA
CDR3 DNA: TGCGCCAGCAGCCAAGATGGGGCCAGCTACGAGCAGTACTTC
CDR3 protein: CASSQDGASYEQYF

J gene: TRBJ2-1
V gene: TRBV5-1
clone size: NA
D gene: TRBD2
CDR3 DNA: TGCGCCAGCAGGTCAGCGGGAGCGGGAAATGAGCAGTTCTTC
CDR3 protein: CASRSAGAGNEQFF

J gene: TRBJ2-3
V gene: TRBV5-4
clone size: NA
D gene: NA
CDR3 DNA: TGTGCCAGCAGCCCCCGCACGGGGGATACAGATACGCAGTATTTT
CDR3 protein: CASSPRTGDTDTQYF

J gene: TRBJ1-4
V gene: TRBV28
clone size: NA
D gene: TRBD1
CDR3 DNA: TGTGCCATTTGGGGACAGCCTAATGAAAAACTGTTTTTT
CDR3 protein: CAIWGQPNEKLFF

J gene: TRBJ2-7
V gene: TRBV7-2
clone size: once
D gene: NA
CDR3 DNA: TGTGCCAGCAGCTTTTCGGGTGATCAGCAGTACTTC
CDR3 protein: CASSFSGDQQYF

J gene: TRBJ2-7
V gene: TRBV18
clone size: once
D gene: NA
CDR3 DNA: TGTGCCAGCTCACCTGCGGGCCGGGGGGAGCAGTACTTC
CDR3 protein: CASSPAGRGEQYF

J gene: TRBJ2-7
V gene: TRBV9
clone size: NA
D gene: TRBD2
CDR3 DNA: TGTGCCAGCAGCGGACGGACTAGCGGAGTGGGAGAGCAGTACTTC
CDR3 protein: CASSGRTSGVGEQYF

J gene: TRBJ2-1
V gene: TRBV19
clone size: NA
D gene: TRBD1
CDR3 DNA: TGTGCCAGTAGTGTGGGACAGGCAAATGAGCAGTTCTTC
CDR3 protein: CASSVGQANEQFF

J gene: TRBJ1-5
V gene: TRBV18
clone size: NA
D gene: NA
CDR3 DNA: TGTGCCAGCTCAGAGGCGGGGGCTGGCTATCAGCCCCAGCATTTT
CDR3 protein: CASSEAGAGYQPQHF

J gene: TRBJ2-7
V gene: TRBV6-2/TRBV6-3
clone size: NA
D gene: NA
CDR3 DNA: TGTGCCAGCAGCCAAGGGGGCGAGCAGTACTTC
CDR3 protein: CASSQGGEQYF

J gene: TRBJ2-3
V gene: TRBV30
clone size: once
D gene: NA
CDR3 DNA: TGTGCCTGGGCGCCCGGGGATACGCAGTATTTT
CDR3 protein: CAWAPGDTQYF

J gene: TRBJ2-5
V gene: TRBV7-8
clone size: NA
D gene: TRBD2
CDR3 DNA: TGTGCCAGCAGCTTAGGGCGACTAGCGGGAGGGATAATGGGCCAAGAGACCCAGTACTTC
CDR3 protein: CASSLGRLAGGIMGQETQYF

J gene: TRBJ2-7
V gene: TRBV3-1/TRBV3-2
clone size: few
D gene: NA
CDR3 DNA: TGTGCCAGCAGCCAAGATGGCGGCGCCTACGAGCAGTACTTC
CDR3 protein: CASSQDGGAYEQYF

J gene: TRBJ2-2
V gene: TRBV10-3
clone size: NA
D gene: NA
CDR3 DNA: TGTGCCATCAAGGGGGCCGGGGAGCTGTTTTTT
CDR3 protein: CAIKGAGELFF

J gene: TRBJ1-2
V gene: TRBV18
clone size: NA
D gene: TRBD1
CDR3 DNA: TGTGCCAGCTCACCACCCGCCAGGACAGGGAACTATGGCTACACCTTC
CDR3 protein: CASSPPARTGNYGYTF

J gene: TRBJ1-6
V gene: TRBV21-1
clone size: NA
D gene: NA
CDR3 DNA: TGTGCCAGCAGCAAAGAAAGGACAGGGTCTAATTCACCCCTCCACTTT
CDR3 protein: CASSKERTGSNSPLHF

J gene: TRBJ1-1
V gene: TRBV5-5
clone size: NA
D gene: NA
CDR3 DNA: TGTGCCAGCAGCTTGGCCGGGTACACTGAAGCTTTCTTT
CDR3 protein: CASSLAGYTEAFF

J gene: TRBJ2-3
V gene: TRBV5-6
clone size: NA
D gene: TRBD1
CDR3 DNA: TGTGCCAGCAGCTTCCGGAGGGACAGGGTGGGAGAAGATACGCAGTATTTT
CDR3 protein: CASSFRRDRVGEDTQYF

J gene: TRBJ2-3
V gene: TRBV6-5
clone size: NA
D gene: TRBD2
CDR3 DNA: TGTGCCAGCAGCGCTACTAGCGGGGGAAGGGATACGCAGTATTTT
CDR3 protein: CASSATSGGRDTQYF

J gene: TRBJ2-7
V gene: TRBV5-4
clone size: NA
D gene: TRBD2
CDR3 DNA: TGTGCCAGCAGCTTGGTGGGGGGGGGCGAGCAGTACTTC
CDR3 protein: CASSLVGGGEQYF

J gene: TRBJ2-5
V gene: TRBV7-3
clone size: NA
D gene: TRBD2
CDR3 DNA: TGTGCCAGCAGCCCTCGGGGTAGCGGGAGTCAGGAGACCCAGTACTTC
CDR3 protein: CASSPRGSGSQETQYF

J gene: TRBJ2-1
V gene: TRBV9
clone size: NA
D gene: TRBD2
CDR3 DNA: TGTGCCAGCAGCCTAGCGGGGTCGTGGGGCAATGAGCAGTTCTTC
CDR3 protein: CASSLAGSWGNEQFF

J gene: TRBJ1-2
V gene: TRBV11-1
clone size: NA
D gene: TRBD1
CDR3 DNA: TGTGCCAGCAGCCCCCGGACAGGGGATGGCTACACCTTC
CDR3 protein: CASSPRTGDGYTF

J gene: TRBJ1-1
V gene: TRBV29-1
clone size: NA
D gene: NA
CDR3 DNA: TGCAGCGTTGAAGGTCCGGGGCGGGGAGCTTTCTTT
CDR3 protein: CSVEGPGRGAFF

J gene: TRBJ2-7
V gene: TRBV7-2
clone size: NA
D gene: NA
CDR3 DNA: TGTGCCAGCAGCCCTGACAGCAGCAACCCCTACGAGCAGTACTTC
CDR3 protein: CASSPDSSNPYEQYF

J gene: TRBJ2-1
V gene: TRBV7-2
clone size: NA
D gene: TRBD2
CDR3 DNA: TGTGCCAGCAGCTTAGAGGTAGCGGGAGGCCATGAGCAGTTCTTC
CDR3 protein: CASSLEVAGGHEQFF

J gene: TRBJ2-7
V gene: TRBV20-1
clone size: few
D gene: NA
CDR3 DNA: TGCAGTGCTAGTGGGGCGGGTAGTCTGGGGATACTTGGCGAGCAGTACTTC
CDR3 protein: CSASGAGSLGILGEQYF

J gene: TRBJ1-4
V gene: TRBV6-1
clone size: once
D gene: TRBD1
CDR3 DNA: TGTGCCAGCAGTGACACCGGACAGGGGGTGTGGGAAAAACTGTTTTTT
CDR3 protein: CASSDTGQGVWEKLFF

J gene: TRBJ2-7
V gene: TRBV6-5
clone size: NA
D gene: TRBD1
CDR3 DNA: TGTGCCAGCCTAGGGGGCTTCTACGAGCAGTACTTC
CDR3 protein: CASLGGFYEQYF

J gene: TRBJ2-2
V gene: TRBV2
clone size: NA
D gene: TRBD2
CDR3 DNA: TGTGCCAGCAGCCCGGGGGGGGCGGGCACCGGGGAGCTGTTTTTT
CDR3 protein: CASSPGGAGTGELFF